The present T cell receptor (beta chain) was sequenced within a study of shared clonotypes between healthy human individuals. Broader study findings: Memory subsets generally showed lower estimated richness than naive subsets.

This CDR3 region has 14 residues. Unmatched junction bases numbered 3, after V lost 5 bases and J lost 0 bases. Germline V CDR1 and CDR2: MDHEN, SYDVKM. CD45RO-negative, CCR7-positively selected cells formed the naive CD8 fraction, excluding terminally differentiated effector memory CD45RA+ cells. Investigators spread the genomic DNA of each subset evenly over several immunoSEQ plates. The repertoire was sequenced with immunoSEQ multiplex PCR; TCRdb's copy has only in-frame clones and lacks some. The top ten hold less than 25% of the sample, which has under 850,000 clones, about 92% seen once. With respect to this clone: Its antigen is not known.

The clonotype originates from a man aged 25 to 40 in good health. The sample consisted of naive CD8+ T cells sorted from blood. The genes are TRBV28 and TRBJ2-7; 8 positions agree with TRBD2. The DNA for the CDR3 is TGTGCCAGCAGTGTAGCGGGAACCTCCTACGAGCAGTACTTC. Its protein product is CASSVAGTSYEQYF.